The 16 T cell receptor beta chains below all came from one sample that was sequenced in a study of PD-1 blockade in mismatch repair-deficient tumors. Assay: immunoSEQ multiplex PCR; the TCRdb copy retains only in-frame clones and omits some. This sample has around 120,000 clones; roughly 90% occur once, and the top ten carry about 11%. The specimen comprised peripheral blood, sampled approximately 69 weeks after starting pembrolizumab. The source is an adult with mismatch repair-deficient cancer.

The chain uses TRBV5-8 and TRBJ2-7, with D perhaps matching TRBD1 (8 bases). Per germline, CDR1 SGHTS and CDR2 YDEGEE. Deletions cut 4 bases from V and 3 bases from J, with 11 bases between. This CDR3 has 13 residues. CDR3: CASSHRGGYEQYF. In DNA, the CDR3 is TGTGCCAGCAGCCACAGGGGGGGCTACGAGCAGTACTTC.

The rearrangement joins TRBV27 to TRBJ1-2; D unresolved. CDR1 and CDR2 from the germline V gene are MNHEY and SMNVEV (reference sequence). With 6 bases removed from V and 6 bases from J, the gap between germline ends came to 8 bases. The CDR3 sequence is 11 residues long. The CDR3 DNA reads as TGTGCCAGCAGAGCAGGAGATGGCTACACCTTC. Its protein is CASRAGDGYTF.

This chain links TRBV23-1 with TRBJ2-1; D is uncertain. TRBV23-1 carries the ORF label, with uncertain function. V shed 4 bases and J shed 0 bases, with 16 bases lying between them. CDR3 size: 17 residues. CDR3 protein: CASSPVRPDYSYNEQFF. The CDR3 DNA reads as TGCGCCAGCAGTCCCGTCCGACCTGATTACTCCTACAATGAGCAGTTCTTC.

CDR3 sequence (DNA): TGTGCCAGCTCCCGGGACAGGGCCCAAGAGACCCAGTACTTC. Amino acid sequence: CASSRDRAQETQYF. The V gene is TRBV28, the J gene TRBJ2-5; 9 bases map to TRBD1. Germline trimming cut 8 bases from V and 1 base from J; bases unmatched to any gene: 5. Germline CDR1 and CDR2: MDHEN and SYDVKM. The CDR3 loop spans 14 amino acids. Together with reference TRBV28 and TRBJ2-5, the CDR3 gives the full variable domain: DVKVTQSSRYLVKRTGEKVFLECVQDMDHENMFWYRQDPGLGLRLIYFSYDVKMKEKGDIPEGYSVSREKKERFSLILESASTNQTSMYLCASSRDRAQETQYFGPGTRLLVL.

The chain links TRBV27 to TRBJ2-5; D call uncertain. Trimming removed 6 bases at V and 5 bases at J, with 13 bases between. From germline, CDR1 is MNHEY and CDR2 SMNVEV (reference sequence). The CDR3 covers 13 residues. The CDR3 protein is CASSDPLRETQYF. The CDR3 nucleotides read TGTGCCAGCAGCGATCCCCTACGGGAGACCCAGTACTTC.

The gene calls are TRBV27 and TRBJ2-7; D unclear. V was shortened by 0 bases and J by 2 bases, with 5 bases between the two germline ends. Germline loops: CDR1 MNHEY, CDR2 SMNVEV (reference sequence). This CDR3 region has 13 residues. In DNA form, the CDR3 reads TGTGCCAGCAGTTTATCCAGCACCTACGAGCAGTACTTC. This gives the protein CASSLSSTYEQYF.

The genes are TRBV29-1 and TRBJ2-7; 10 bases are a match to TRBD1. CDR1 is SQVTM and CDR2 is ANQGSEA in the germline V gene. This CDR3 has 15 residues. The trim removed 4 bases at V and 4 bases at J, leaving 10 bases unmatched. The CDR3 DNA follows: TGCAGCGTTGGAGGGGGACAGGGGACTCTTTACGAGCAGTACTTC. Protein sequence: CSVGGGQGTLYEQYF.

In its sample, this clone was seen once. The V gene is TRBV10-3, the J gene TRBJ2-7; 14 bases line up with TRBD2. Trimming at V came to 6 bases and at J to 0 bases, leaving 1 base not matched to a gene. The germline V gene has CDR1 ENHRY and CDR2 SYGVKD. This CDR3 region has 15 residues. Here the CDR3 reads CAIRGTSGSSYEQYF. The CDR3 DNA reads as TGTGCCATCAGGGGGACTAGCGGGAGCTCCTACGAGCAGTACTTC.

The chain couples TRBV4-1 to TRBJ2-6; 10 bases match TRBD1. Losses at the gene ends were 4 bases for V and 2 bases for J; bases not matched to a gene: 2. The CDR3 contains 16 residues. From germline, CDR1 is MGHRA and CDR2 YSYEKL. CDR3 residues: CASSPTGGTGANVLTF. In DNA form, the CDR3 reads TGCGCCAGCAGCCCGACAGGGGGCACTGGGGCCAACGTCCTGACTTTC.

The V and J genes are TRBV13 and TRBJ2-3; 9 bases match TRBD1. The CDR3 spans 15 residues. Germline V gives CDR1 PRHDT, CDR2 FYEKMQ (reference sequence). The ends lost 5 bases at V and 4 bases at J; junction bases unmatched: 7. The CDR3: CASSPGQGSADTQYF. The CDR3, as DNA: TGTGCCAGCAGCCCGGGACAGGGCAGCGCAGATACGCAGTATTTT.

This clone is a singleton in its sample. For the CDR3, the DNA is TGTGCCAGCATATGGTTTGCCGAGCAGTACTTC. Protein: CASIWFAEQYF. The V and J genes are TRBV6-1 and TRBJ2-7, with no clear D. The CDR3 spans 11 residues. Germline-derived CDR1 and CDR2 are MNHNS and SASEGT. V lost 7 bases and J lost 6, with 10 bases in between.

V is TRBV7-3 and J is TRBJ2-3; 10 positions match TRBD2. From germline, CDR1 is SGHTA and CDR2 FQGTGA. The length of the CDR3 is 14 residues. The trim removed 2 bases at V and 6 bases at J, leaving 2 bases unmatched. CDR3: CASSLPGLADTQYF. The CDR3 DNA sequence: TGTGCCAGCAGCTTACCGGGACTAGCGGATACGCAGTATTTT.

The gene calls are TRBV10-2 and TRBJ2-7; 8 bases match TRBD1. V shed 6 bases and J 4 bases; nucleotides not matched to a gene: 8. This CDR3 is built from 14 residues. CDR1 is WSHSY and CDR2 is SAAADI in the germline V gene. The CDR3 sequence is CASRGGQGIYEQYF. CDR3 DNA: TGCGCCAGCAGGGGAGGACAGGGTATTTACGAGCAGTACTTC.

Worth noting for this clone: The junction does not match germline at one end; this may be a read error. The CDR3 DNA follows: TGTGCTAGCAGCTTAGTCCCGGACAGGGGATGTAATCAGCCCCAGCATTTT. Translating gives CASSLVPDRGCNQPQHF. This chain uses TRBV7-7 with TRBJ1-5; 9 nucleotides agree with TRBD1. Germline values: CDR1 SSHAT, CDR2 FNYEAQ (reference sequence). CDR3 length: 17 residues.

The CDR3 bases are TGTGCCAGCAGCTTAGAGATGGACACCGACGAAGCTTTCTTT. This gives the protein CASSLEMDTDEAFF. V is TRBV11-2 and J is TRBJ1-1; D may be TRBD1 (5 bases). The CDR3 spans 14 residues. Germline-derived CDR1 and CDR2 are SGHAT and FQNNGV. Trimming removed 0 bases from V and 8 bases from J, with 13 bases in between. Full variable domain (remainder filled in from reference TRBV11-2 and TRBJ1-1): EAGVAQSPRYKIIEKRQSVAFWCNPISGHATLYWYQQILGQGPKLLIQFQNNGVVDDSQLPKDRFSAERLKGVDSTLKIQPAKLEDSAVYLCASSLEMDTDEAFFGQGTRLTVV.

V and J are TRBV18 and TRBJ2-1; the match to TRBD2 covers 11 bases. From germline, CDR1 is KGHSH and CDR2 LQKENI. After removal of 0 bases from V and 9 bases from J, the junction contained 4 bases not matched to a gene. The CDR3 consists of 15 residues. CDR3 sequence reads: CASSPPGLAGGEQFF. DNA for the CDR3: TGTGCCAGCTCACCACCAGGCCTAGCGGGAGGTGAGCAGTTCTTC.